The clone carrying this T cell receptor (beta chain) was seen more than once but under ten times. What it binds is unknown. Donors consisted of healthy bone marrow donors. Primers: 60 Vbeta forward and 13 Jbeta reverse. Repertoires were generated with immunoSEQ multiplex PCR, while TCRdb's copy carries only in-frame clones and drops some. Seen here are about 140,000 clones, roughly 70% observed once, and the top ten hold under 5.5%. This entry is derived from a study of cytomegalovirus exposure and HLA in healthy donors. Study-wide results and caveats: In an earlier analysis, productive rearrangement rates for most beta V segments clustered near 87% or 30%. In vitro experiments confirmed that three CMV-associated chains were specific for CMV antigens.

Trimming took 3 bases from V and 0 from J, leaving 13 bases between them. CDR3 length: 16 amino acids. From germline, CDR1 is SGHDT and CDR2 YYEEEE. Sequenced material: PBMCs. The receptor was derived from a man in his forties or fifties in good health and CMV-seropositive. The rearrangement links TRBV5-6 to TRBJ1-3, with D possibly being TRBD1 (6 bases). CDR3 sequence: CASSSGPGHSGNTIYF. CDR3 nucleotide sequence: TGTGCCAGCAGCTCTGGACCGGGACACTCTGGAAACACCATATATTTT.